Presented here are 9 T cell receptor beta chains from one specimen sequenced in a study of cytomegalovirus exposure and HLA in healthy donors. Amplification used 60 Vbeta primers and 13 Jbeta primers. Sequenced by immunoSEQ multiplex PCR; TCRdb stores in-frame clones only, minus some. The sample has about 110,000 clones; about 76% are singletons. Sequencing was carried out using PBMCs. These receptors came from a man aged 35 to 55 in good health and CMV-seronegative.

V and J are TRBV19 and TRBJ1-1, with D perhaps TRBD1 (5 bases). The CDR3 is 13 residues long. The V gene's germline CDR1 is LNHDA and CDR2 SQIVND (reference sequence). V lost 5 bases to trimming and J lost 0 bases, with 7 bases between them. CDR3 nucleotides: TGTGCCAGTAGTGAGGACATGAACACTGAAGCTTTCTTT. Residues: CASSEDMNTEAFF.

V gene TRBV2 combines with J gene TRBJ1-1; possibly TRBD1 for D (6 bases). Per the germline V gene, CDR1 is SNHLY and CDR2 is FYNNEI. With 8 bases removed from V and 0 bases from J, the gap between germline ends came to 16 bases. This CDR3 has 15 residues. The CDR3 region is CASPQGGKMNTEAFF. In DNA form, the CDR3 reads TGTGCCAGCCCCCAAGGGGGAAAAATGAACACTGAAGCTTTCTTT.

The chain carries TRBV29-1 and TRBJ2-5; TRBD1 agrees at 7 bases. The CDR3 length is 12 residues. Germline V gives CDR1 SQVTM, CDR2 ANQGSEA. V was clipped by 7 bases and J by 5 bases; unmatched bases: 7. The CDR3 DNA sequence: TGCAGCGACCGACAGGGCTGGGAGACCCAGTACTTC. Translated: CSDRQGWETQYF. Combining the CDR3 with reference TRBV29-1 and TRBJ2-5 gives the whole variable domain SAVISQKPSRDICQRGTSLTIQCQVDSQVTMMFWYRQQPGQSLTLIATANQGSEATYESGFVIDKFPISRPNLTFSTLTVSNMSPEDSSIYLCSDRQGWETQYFGPGTRLLVL.

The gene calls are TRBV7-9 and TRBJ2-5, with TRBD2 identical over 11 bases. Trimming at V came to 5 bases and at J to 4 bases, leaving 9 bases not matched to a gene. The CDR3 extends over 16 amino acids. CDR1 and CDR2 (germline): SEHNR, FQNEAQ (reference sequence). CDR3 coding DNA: TGTGCCAGCAGCCCACTTAGCGGGGGGGCCTCAGAGACCCAGTACTTC. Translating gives CASSPLSGGASETQYF.

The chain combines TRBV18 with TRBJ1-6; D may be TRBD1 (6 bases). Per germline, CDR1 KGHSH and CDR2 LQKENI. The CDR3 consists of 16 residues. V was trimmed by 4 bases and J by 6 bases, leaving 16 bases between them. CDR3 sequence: CASSLGRGASNSPLHF. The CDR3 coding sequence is TGTGCCAGCTCACTTGGTCGGGGGGCAAGTAATTCACCCCTCCACTTT.

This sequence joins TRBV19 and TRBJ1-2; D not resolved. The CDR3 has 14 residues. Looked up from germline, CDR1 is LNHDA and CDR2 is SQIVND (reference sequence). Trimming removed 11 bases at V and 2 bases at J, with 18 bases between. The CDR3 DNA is TGTGCCTCCCACTCTGAACCCGAAAACTATGGCTACACCTTC. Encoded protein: CASHSEPENYGYTF.

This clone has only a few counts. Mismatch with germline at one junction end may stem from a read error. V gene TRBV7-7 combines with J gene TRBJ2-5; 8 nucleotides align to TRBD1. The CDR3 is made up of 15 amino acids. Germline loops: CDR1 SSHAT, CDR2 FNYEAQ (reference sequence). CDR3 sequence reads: CASSFSRGHKETQYF. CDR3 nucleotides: TGTGCTAGCAGCTTTTCCAGGGGGCATAAAGAGACCCAGTACTTC.

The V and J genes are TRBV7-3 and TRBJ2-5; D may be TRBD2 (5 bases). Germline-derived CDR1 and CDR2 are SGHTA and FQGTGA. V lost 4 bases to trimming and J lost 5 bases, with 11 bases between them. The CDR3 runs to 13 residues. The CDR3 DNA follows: TGTGCCAGCAGCTCGACACCGGGGGAGACCCAGTACTTC. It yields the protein CASSSTPGETQYF. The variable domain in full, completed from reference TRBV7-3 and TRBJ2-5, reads GAGVSQTPSNKVTEKGKYVELRCDPISGHTALYWYRQSLGQGPEFLIYFQGTGAADDSGLPNDRFFAVRPEGSVSTLKIQRTERGDSAVYLCASSSTPGETQYFGPGTRLLVL.

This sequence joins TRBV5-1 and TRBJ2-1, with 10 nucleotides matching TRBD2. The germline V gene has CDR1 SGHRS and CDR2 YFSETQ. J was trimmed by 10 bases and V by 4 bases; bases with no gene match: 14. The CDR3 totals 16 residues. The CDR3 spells CASSPLNSGGSLEQFF. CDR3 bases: TGCGCCAGCAGCCCACTAAATAGCGGGGGGTCACTCGAGCAGTTCTTC.